The T cell receptor (beta chain) under discussion was sequenced for a study of blood T cells in healthy people across ages. Study results and caveats: Older age went with lower TCR beta diversity per million T cells, in a roughly linear way.

Comment on this clonotype: The antigen is not known.

Germline loops: CDR1 MNHNS, CDR2 SASEGT. The CDR3 sequence is 16 residues long. Together with a sample-barcoded 5' primer, a J-beta primer mix was included in a second PCR lasting about 7 to 11 cycles. Each of the cDNA molecules was tagged by a template-switch adaptor with 12 random nucleotides. MiXCR was run by TCRdb on the 5' RACE reads, yielding one entry per CDR3 protein. Of fewer than 650,000 distinct CDR3 sequences detected, around a quarter appear once; the ten largest clones hold approximately 3.5%. The sample also formed part of further work on T cells of mothers and their children.

The receptor comes from a boy aged 2-9 years in good health. The rearrangement joins TRBV6-1 to TRBJ2-5; D may be TRBD2 (6 bases). TRBJ2-7 matches the DNA end more closely, so the J call is doubtful. The source material was blood. CDR3 sequence: CASRKDFSGASYEQYF. The CDR3 nucleotides are TGTGCCAGCAGAAAGGATTTTAGCGGAGCCTCCTACGAGCAGTACTTC.